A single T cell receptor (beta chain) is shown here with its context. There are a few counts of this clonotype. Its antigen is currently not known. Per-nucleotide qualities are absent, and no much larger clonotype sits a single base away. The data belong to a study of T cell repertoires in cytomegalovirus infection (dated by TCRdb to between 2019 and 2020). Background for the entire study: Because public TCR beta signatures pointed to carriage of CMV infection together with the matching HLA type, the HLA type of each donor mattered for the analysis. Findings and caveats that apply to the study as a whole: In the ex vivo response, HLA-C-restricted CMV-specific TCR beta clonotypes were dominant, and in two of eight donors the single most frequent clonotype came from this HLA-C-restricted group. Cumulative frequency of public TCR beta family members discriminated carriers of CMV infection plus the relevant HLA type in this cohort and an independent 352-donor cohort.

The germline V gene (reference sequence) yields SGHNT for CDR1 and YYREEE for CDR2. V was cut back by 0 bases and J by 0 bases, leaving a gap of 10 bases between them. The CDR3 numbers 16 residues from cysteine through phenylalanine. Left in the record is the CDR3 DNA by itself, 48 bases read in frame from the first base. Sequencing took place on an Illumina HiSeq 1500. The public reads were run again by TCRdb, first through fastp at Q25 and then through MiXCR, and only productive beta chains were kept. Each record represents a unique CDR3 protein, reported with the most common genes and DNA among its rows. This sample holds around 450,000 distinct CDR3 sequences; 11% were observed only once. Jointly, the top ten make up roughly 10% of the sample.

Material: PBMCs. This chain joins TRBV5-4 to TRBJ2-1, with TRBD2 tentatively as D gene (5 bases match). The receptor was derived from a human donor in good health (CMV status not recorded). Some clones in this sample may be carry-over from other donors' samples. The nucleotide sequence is TGTGCCAGCAGCTTGGGAGGGCCGTTCTCCTACAATGAGCAGTTCTTC. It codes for CASSLGGPFSYNEQFF.